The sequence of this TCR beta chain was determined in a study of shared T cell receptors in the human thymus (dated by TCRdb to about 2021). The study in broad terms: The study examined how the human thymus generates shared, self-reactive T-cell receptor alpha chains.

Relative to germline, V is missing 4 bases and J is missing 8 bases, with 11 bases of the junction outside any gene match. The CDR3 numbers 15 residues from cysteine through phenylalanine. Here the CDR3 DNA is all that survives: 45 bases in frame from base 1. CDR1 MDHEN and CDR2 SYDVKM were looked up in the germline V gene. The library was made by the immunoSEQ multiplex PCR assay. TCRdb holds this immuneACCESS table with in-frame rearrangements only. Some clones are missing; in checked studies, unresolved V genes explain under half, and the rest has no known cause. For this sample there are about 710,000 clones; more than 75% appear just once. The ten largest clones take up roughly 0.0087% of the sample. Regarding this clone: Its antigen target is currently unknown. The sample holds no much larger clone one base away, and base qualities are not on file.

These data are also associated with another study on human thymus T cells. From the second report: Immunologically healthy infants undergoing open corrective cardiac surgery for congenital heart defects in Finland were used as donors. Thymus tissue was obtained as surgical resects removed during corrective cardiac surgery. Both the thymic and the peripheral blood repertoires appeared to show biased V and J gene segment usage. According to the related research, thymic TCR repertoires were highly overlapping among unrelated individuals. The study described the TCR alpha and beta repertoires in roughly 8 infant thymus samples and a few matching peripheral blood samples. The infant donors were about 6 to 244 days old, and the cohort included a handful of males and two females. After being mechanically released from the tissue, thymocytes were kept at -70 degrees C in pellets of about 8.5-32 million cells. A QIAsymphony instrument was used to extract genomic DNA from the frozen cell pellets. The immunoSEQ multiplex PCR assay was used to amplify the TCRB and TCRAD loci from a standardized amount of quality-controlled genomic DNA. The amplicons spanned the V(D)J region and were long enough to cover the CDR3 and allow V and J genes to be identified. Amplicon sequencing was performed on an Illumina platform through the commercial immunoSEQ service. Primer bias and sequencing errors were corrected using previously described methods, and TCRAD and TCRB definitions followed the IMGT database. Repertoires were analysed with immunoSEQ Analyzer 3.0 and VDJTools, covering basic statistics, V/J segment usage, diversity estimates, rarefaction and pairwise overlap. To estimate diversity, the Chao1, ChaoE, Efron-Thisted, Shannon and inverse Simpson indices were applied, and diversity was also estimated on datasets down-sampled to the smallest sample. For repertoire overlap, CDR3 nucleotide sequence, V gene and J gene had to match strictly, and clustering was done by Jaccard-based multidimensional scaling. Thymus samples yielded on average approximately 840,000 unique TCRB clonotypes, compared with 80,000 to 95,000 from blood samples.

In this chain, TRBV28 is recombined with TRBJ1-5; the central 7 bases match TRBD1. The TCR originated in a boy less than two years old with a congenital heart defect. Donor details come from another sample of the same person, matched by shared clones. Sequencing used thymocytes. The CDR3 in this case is CASSSTRQGREPQHF. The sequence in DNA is TGTGCCAGCAGTTCGACCCGACAGGGTCGTGAGCCCCAGCATTTT.